Below are 6 T cell receptor beta chains sequenced from a single sample in a study of a mutant IDH1 vaccine in newly diagnosed glioma. Profiled with immunoSEQ multiplex PCR; TCRdb holds only in-frame clones, not every one. Found here are 20,000 to 25,000 clones, about three quarters of them singletons; the top ten hold approximately 11%. Documented time point: week 11, during vaccination. Vaccination comprised doses that each held 300 ug of mutant IDH1 20-mer peptide, plus topical imiquimod. No antigen has been assigned to these receptors. Sequences were derived from peripheral blood mononuclear cells (PBMCs), sampled from a glioma patient whose treatment included an IDH1 peptide vaccine. The receptors were gathered from a man younger than 30 with glioma. Some clones in this sample may be carry-over from other donors' samples.

This clone was found a few times. The rearrangement uses TRBV30 and TRBJ2-1; tentative D call: TRBD2 (6 bases). This CDR3 is built from 13 residues. V lost 0 bases, J lost 6 bases, and 9 bases lay in between. CDR1 is GTSNPN and CDR2 is SVGIG in the germline V gene (reference sequence). This CDR3 is CAWSVGGLNEQFF. The CDR3 DNA is TGTGCCTGGAGTGTAGGAGGGCTCAATGAGCAGTTCTTC.

This clone was recorded once. The chain's CDR3 is CASSLARLVPAHEQYF. As DNA, the CDR3 is TGTGCCAGCAGCTTAGCGCGACTGGTCCCTGCGCACGAGCAGTACTTC. V is TRBV7-2 and J is TRBJ2-7; D remains unclear. Trimming took 0 bases from V and 5 from J, leaving 17 bases between them. Germline CDR1 and CDR2: SGHTA and FQGNSA. This CDR3 region has 16 residues.

The V gene is TRBV5-1, the J gene TRBJ1-4, with 7 nucleotides matching TRBD1. V trimming: 0 bases; J trimming: 1 base; junction bases outside the gene matches: 0. Per germline, CDR1 SGHRS and CDR2 YFSETQ. This CDR3 is 15 amino acids long. Here the CDR3 reads CASSLGQGTNEKLFF. The CDR3 DNA is TGCGCCAGCAGCTTGGGACAGGGAACTAATGAAAAACTGTTTTTT.

This clone was seen a few times. The chain recombines TRBV19 with TRBJ2-7; D remains ambiguous. Looked up from germline, CDR1 is LNHDA and CDR2 is SQIVND (reference sequence). The CDR3 extends over 15 amino acids. With 5 bases removed from V and 4 bases from J, the gap between germline ends came to 18 bases. The CDR3: CASSQHVKGPYEQYF. CDR3 DNA sequence: TGTGCCAGTAGTCAGCATGTTAAGGGCCCGTACGAGCAGTACTTC. Combining the CDR3 with reference TRBV19 and TRBJ2-7 gives the whole variable domain DGGITQSPKYLFRKEGQNVTLSCEQNLNHDAMYWYRQDPGQGLRLIYYSQIVNDFQKGDIAEGYSVSREKKESFPLTVTSAQKNPTAFYLCASSQHVKGPYEQYFGPGTRLTVT.

The rearrangement uses TRBV2 and TRBJ2-3; D gene uncertain. The CDR3 extends over 11 amino acids. The V and J ends lost 5 bases and 5 bases respectively, with 5 bases between them. Germline loops: CDR1 SNHLY, CDR2 FYNNEI. The CDR3 loop is CASSNRDTQYF. The CDR3 nucleotides are TGTGCCAGCAGTAACCGAGATACGCAGTATTTT.

The chain links TRBV18 to TRBJ1-6; 8 bases map to TRBD1. V gave up 3 bases and J gave up 2 bases; unmatched junction bases: 3. Looked up from germline, CDR1 is KGHSH and CDR2 is LQKENI. The CDR3 extends over 16 amino acids. The CDR3 loop is CASSPPGQAYNSPLHF. The CDR3 nucleotides are TGTGCCAGCTCACCCCCGGGACAGGCCTATAATTCACCCCTCCACTTT.